Listed below are T cell receptor beta chains from one sample, sequenced in a study of neoadjuvant anti-PD-1 for oral cavity cancer. Sequenced by immunoSEQ multiplex PCR; TCRdb stores in-frame clones only, minus some. The data show 5,500 to 8,000 clones, about two thirds seen once. The source was PBMCs, collected before nivolumab (anti-PD-1) treatment. The receptor source for this set is a person aged 35 to 85 with oral cavity squamous cell carcinoma. Each CDR3 is given with its conserved first and last residue. Fields, in order: clone size, J gene, D gene, V gene, CDR3 DNA, CDR3 protein. A D gene is named only where the DNA matches it firmly. Only part of the rows carry a size: once, few, many, or a class if the clone is expanded.

>-|TRBJ2-1|-|TRBV9
TGTGCCAGCAGCGTAGGGGTAGCGGTCTACAATGAGCAGTTCTTC
CASSVGVAVYNEQFF
>-|TRBJ2-5|-|TRBV7-6
TGTGCCAGCAGCTCGGACTGGGGGGAGACCCAGTACTTC
CASSSDWGETQYF
>few|TRBJ1-3|-|TRBV13
TGTGCCAGCAGCTTAGAGCCAGACTCTGGAAACACCATATATTTT
CASSLEPDSGNTIYF
>-|TRBJ2-3|-|TRBV7-9
TGTGCCAGCAGCGCCGGGCCTGATACGCAGTATTTT
CASSAGPDTQYF
>-|TRBJ2-3|-|TRBV29-1
TGCAGCGTTGGACCCGATGGTACAGATACGCAGTATTTT
CSVGPDGTDTQYF
>-|TRBJ1-5|-|TRBV5-6
TGTGCCAGCAGCTTGAGACGTTCTAGCAATCAGCCCCAGCATTTT
CASSLRRSSNQPQHF
>few|TRBJ2-2|TRBD1|TRBV6-4
TGTGCCAGCAGTGAGACAGGGAACGGGGAGCTGTTTTTT
CASSETGNGELFF
>-|TRBJ1-5|-|TRBV15
TGTGCCACCAGCGGGGAGCCTCAGCAGCCCCAGCATTTT
CATSGEPQQPQHF
>-|TRBJ1-2|TRBD1|TRBV7-2
TGTGCCAGCAGCTTCCGGGACAGGGACTCTGGCTACACCTTC
CASSFRDRDSGYTF
>-|TRBJ2-7|TRBD1|TRBV4-3
TGCGCCAGCAGCCAAGGGACAGGGATCTCCTACGAGCAGTACTTC
CASSQGTGISYEQYF
>-|TRBJ1-1|-|TRBV19
TGTGCCAGTAGTTCCTCAAAGAACACTGAAGCTTTCTTT
CASSSSKNTEAFF
>-|TRBJ2-2|TRBD1|TRBV5-1
TGCGCCAGCAGCGGGACAGGGGGGAACACCGGGGAGCTGTTTTTT
CASSGTGGNTGELFF
>-|TRBJ2-3|-|TRBV7-2
TGTGCCAGCAGCATACAGGGGGGGAGCACAGATACGCAGTATTTT
CASSIQGGSTDTQYF
>-|TRBJ2-5|TRBD2|TRBV7-9
TGTGCCAGCAGCTTACGACGGGGGGAACGAGAGACCCAGTACTTC
CASSLRRGERETQYF
>-|TRBJ2-7|-|TRBV15
TGTGCCACCAGCAGAATTGGTGGACCGAAGATCTCCTACGAGCAGTACTTC
CATSRIGGPKISYEQYF
>few|TRBJ2-3|-|TRBV29-1
TGCAGCGTTCGGACGGGAACTACTAGCACAGATACGCAGTATTTT
CSVRTGTTSTDTQYF
>-|TRBJ2-3|TRBD2|TRBV4-3
TGCGCCAGCAGCCAAGATTCGGGGCGGGGGAGCACAGATACGCAGTATTTT
CASSQDSGRGSTDTQYF
>-|TRBJ1-1|-|TRBV28
TGTGCCAGCAGCCAGCCAGCAGGGTTAGCTGAAGCTTTCTTT
CASSQPAGLAEAFF
>-|TRBJ2-3|TRBD2|TRBV10-3
TGTGCCATCAGTGAGTCGGGACTAGAGAGCACAGATACGCAGTATTTT
CAISESGLESTDTQYF
>-|TRBJ1-6|TRBD1|TRBV18
TGTGCCAGCTCAGGGACAGGGGTCGCTTCACCCCTCCACTTT
CASSGTGVASPLHF
>once|TRBJ2-1|-|TRBV5-1
TGCGCCAGCAGCCTTACGACTGCTCGGAATGAGCAGTTCTTC
CASSLTTARNEQFF
>-|TRBJ1-6|TRBD1|TRBV7-9
TGTGCCAGCAGCTCGGGACAGGGGTATAATTCACCCCTCCACTTT
CASSSGQGYNSPLHF
>few|TRBJ2-5|TRBD2|TRBV28
TGTGCCAGCAGTCCTGGACTAGCGGAGGGACAAGAGACCCAGTACTTC
CASSPGLAEGQETQYF
>-|TRBJ1-1|TRBD1|TRBV4-3
TGCGCCAGCAGCCGCGGACAGGGCGACGCTTTCTTT
CASSRGQGDAFF
>-|TRBJ1-6|TRBD1|TRBV5-4
TGTGCCAGCAGCTGGGACAGGCGTAATTCACCCCTCCACTTT
CASSWDRRNSPLHF
>-|TRBJ1-2|-|TRBV10-3
TGTGCCATCAGTAGAACAGGTGATCGTGGCTACACCTTC
CAISRTGDRGYTF
>-|TRBJ2-5|TRBD2|TRBV10-2
TGCGCCAGCAGCCTCAGAGGACTAGACCAAGAGACCCAGTACTTC
CASSLRGLDQETQYF
>-|TRBJ1-5|-|TRBV10-3
TGTGCCATCAACTACAGGGAGGGGAGCAATCAGCCCCAGCATTTT
CAINYREGSNQPQHF
>-|TRBJ2-7|-|TRBV20-1
TGCAGTGCTAGACGGGACTACGAGCAGTACTTC
CSARRDYEQYF
>-|TRBJ2-7|TRBD1|TRBV5-6
TGTGCCAGCAGTTTGGCAGGGGGCACAAGGGATCCCTACGAGCAGTACTTC
CASSLAGGTRDPYEQYF
>-|TRBJ2-2|TRBD2|TRBV9
TGTGCCAGCAGCGTAGGACCTAGCGGGGGGGTCGGCGGGGAGCTGTTTTTT
CASSVGPSGGVGGELFF
>-|TRBJ2-7|TRBD1|TRBV4-2
TGTGCCAGCAGCCAGGAAGAGGGACAGTCCTACGAGCAGTACTTC
CASSQEEGQSYEQYF
>-|TRBJ1-3|-|TRBV9
TGTGCCAGCAGCGTAGGGGGGGCGCGATCTGGAAACACCATATATTTT
CASSVGGARSGNTIYF
>-|TRBJ2-3|TRBD2|TRBV7-8
TGTGCCAGCAGCCGTCCTGGCGGGGGGGCTACAGATACGCAGTATTTT
CASSRPGGGATDTQYF
>few|TRBJ1-2|-|TRBV6-1
TGTGCCAGCAGTGAGGGCGCGGGGTTACCTACTAATTTGCACTATGGCTACACCTTC
CASSEGAGLPTNLHYGYTF
>-|TRBJ2-7|-|TRBV7-2
TGTGCCAGCAGCTTAGACTTCGTCGAGCAGTACTTC
CASSLDFVEQYF
>once|TRBJ2-1|-|TRBV27
TGTGCCAGCAGTAGGACCGGGGCCTACAATGAGCAGTTCTTC
CASSRTGAYNEQFF
>-|TRBJ1-2|-|TRBV28
TGTGCCAGCAGAACAGCGGGAACTAACTATGGCTACACCTTC
CASRTAGTNYGYTF
>-|TRBJ2-7|-|TRBV9
TGTGCCAGCAGCGTAGAGGGGGGTCTGGCCGACGAGCAGTACTTC
CASSVEGGLADEQYF
>few|TRBJ1-4|TRBD1|TRBV2
TGTGCCAGCAGTGAGGCCGGGACAGGAAATGAAAAACTGTTTTTT
CASSEAGTGNEKLFF
>-|TRBJ2-1|TRBD1|TRBV10-3
TGTGCCACCCCCGACAGGGGGCTCGTTAATGAGCAGTTCTTC
CATPDRGLVNEQFF
>-|TRBJ2-3|-|TRBV6-6
TGTGCCAGCAGTTTCCCAGGGCGAAGGACAGATACGCAGTATTTT
CASSFPGRRTDTQYF